A selection of T cell receptor beta chains follows, all from one sample in a study of OX40 agonist ivuxolimab in advanced cancers. Here immunoSEQ multiplex PCR was the method, and the copy in TCRdb shows in-frame clones only, minus some. The table has over 35,000 clones, around nine tenths seen once. The specimen was CD4+ or CD8+ T cells sorted from blood, collected in a trial of the OX40 agonist ivuxolimab. The receptors were sampled from an adult with an advanced solid tumor such as melanoma, head and neck, liver or kidney cancer. The conserved cysteine and the conserved F or W are not part of the CDR3 here.

>TRBJ2-3|TRBV9
ASSVGIAGDTDTQY
>TRBJ2-3|TRBV5-1
ASSPSGALGDTQY
>TRBJ2-1|TRBV15
ATSGHTAHLHNEQF
>TRBJ1-2|TRBV10-3
AISESLGGAGYT
>TRBJ1-2|TRBV7-2
ASREGASLVAGYT
>TRBJ2-7|TRBV14
ASSPLVGWDEQY
>TRBJ2-7|TRBV19
ATTGTAPYEQY
>TRBJ2-4|TRBV7-2
ASSSQDVAKNIQY
>TRBJ1-3|TRBV9
ASSVEGLGTIY
>TRBJ2-1|TRBV5-1
ASSFGGASYNEQF
>TRBJ2-3|TRBV6-5
ASSYSRTQY
>TRBJ2-2|TRBV28
ACLGTLNTGELF
>TRBJ2-5|TRBV6-9
ASSWGETQY
>TRBJ1-1|TRBV10-3
AISGDRTEDTEAF
>TRBJ1-2|TRBV7-2
ASSLSGGGYGYT
>TRBJ1-2|TRBV5-6
ASSVPQGAGT
>TRBJ1-2|TRBV20-1
SAGRSSNT
>TRBJ2-3|TRBV5-1
ASSPLGAGVLDTQY
>TRBJ2-3|TRBV4-1
ASSQGNRHTDTQY
>TRBJ2-4|TRBV7-9
ASSLARPEDIQY
>TRBJ2-7|TRBV18
ASSPGTGGYEQY
>TRBJ2-1|TRBV28
ASSSRGPQF
>TRBJ2-7|TRBV5-5
ASSSSDRGYDEQY